The rows below give T cell receptor beta chains drawn from one sample of a study of early T cells in non-severe SARS-CoV-2 infection. From the 5' RACE reads, TCRdb called clonotypes with MiXCR, one entry per CDR3 protein. Of roughly 60,000 distinct CDR3 sequences in the sample, about an eighth are singletons; the top ten hold 3.5% to 5%. Sequenced input: whole blood. Receptor source: an adult who was a healthcare worker with PCR-confirmed SARS-CoV-2 infection or an uninfected control (not recorded which). The CDR3 runs from the conserved cysteine through the conserved F or W. Each record gives: CDR3 protein, CDR3 DNA, clone size, V gene, J gene, D gene. D genes are given only for firm matches. Where a row states a size, it is once, few, many or the class of an expanded clone; other rows omit it.

CSARVPGTSGNQPQHF	TGCAGTGCTAGAGTTCCTGGGACATCGGGCAATCAGCCCCAGCATTTT	many	TRBV20-1	TRBJ1-5	NA
CSVDHRGSQETQYF	TGCAGCGTTGATCACAGGGGCTCCCAAGAGACCCAGTACTTC	NA	TRBV29-1	TRBJ2-5	TRBD1
CASSLTKGSMNTEAFF	TGTGCCAGCAGCCTCACTAAAGGGAGCATGAACACTGAAGCTTTCTTT	many	TRBV14	TRBJ1-1	NA
CASSSSDSADTGELFF	TGTGCCAGCAGTTCCTCGGATAGCGCGGACACCGGGGAGCTGTTTTTT	many	TRBV6-4	TRBJ2-2	NA
CASSRQTGTVNTEAFF	TGTGCCAGCAGTCGCCAGACCGGGACGGTGAACACTGAAGCTTTCTTT	few	TRBV6-5	TRBJ1-1	NA
CASQLTSGSIGELFF	TGTGCCAGTCAGTTGACTAGCGGATCTATCGGGGAGCTGTTTTTT	NA	TRBV3-1	TRBJ2-2	TRBD2
CASSSSDRKYEQYF	TGTGCCAGCAGTTCGTCGGACAGAAAGTACGAGCAGTACTTC	NA	TRBV12-3/TRBV12-4	TRBJ2-7	NA
CAWSRSLNEKLFF	TGTGCCTGGAGTAGATCTTTGAATGAAAAACTGTTTTTT	many	TRBV30	TRBJ1-4	NA
CASSDPSGGTYNSPLHF	TGTGCCAGCAGTGACCCCTCAGGGGGGACTTATAATTCACCCCTCCACTTT	NA	TRBV6-6	TRBJ1-6	TRBD1
CASSRTSGGAYEQFF	TGTGCCAGCAGCCGGACTAGCGGGGGGGCGTATGAGCAGTTCTTC	few	TRBV12-3/TRBV12-4	TRBJ2-1	TRBD2
CSVRPSGSTDTQYF	TGCAGCGTTCGGCCTAGCGGTAGCACAGATACGCAGTATTTT	NA	TRBV29-1	TRBJ2-3	TRBD2
CASSQDLVAGLTNIQYF	TGTGCCAGCAGCCAAGATCTGGTCGCAGGGTTAACAAACATTCAGTACTTC	few	TRBV3-1	TRBJ2-4	NA
CAWSAGGSQTGELFF	TGTGCCTGGTCTGCCGGGGGGTCTCAGACCGGGGAGCTGTTTTTT	many	TRBV30	TRBJ2-2	TRBD2
CSVDGGDEQFF	TGCAGCGTGGATGGGGGGGATGAGCAGTTCTTC	NA	TRBV29-1	TRBJ2-1	TRBD2
CASTPTGGLYEQYF	TGCGCCAGCACCCCGACAGGGGGGCTCTACGAGCAGTACTTC	few	TRBV5-1	TRBJ2-7	TRBD1
CASSTQQMNTEAFF	TGTGCCAGCAGCACACAGCAGATGAACACTGAAGCTTTCTTT	many	TRBV7-2	TRBJ1-1	NA
CASSLSGGTREEQFF	TGTGCCAGTTCACTGAGCGGGGGGACCCGGGAGGAGCAGTTCTTC	many	TRBV19	TRBJ2-1	TRBD2
CAISEYQGNTEAFF	TGTGCCATCAGTGAATACCAGGGGAACACTGAAGCTTTCTTT	few	TRBV10-3	TRBJ1-1	NA
CASSQDPGNTIYF	TGCGCCAGCAGCCAAGATCCCGGAAACACCATATATTTT	few	TRBV4-3	TRBJ1-3	NA
CASSQDLGSTTEKLFF	TGCGCCAGCAGCCAAGATCTCGGGAGTACTACTGAAAAACTGTTTTTT	NA	TRBV4-1	TRBJ1-4	NA
CASSSEVSGTQYF	TGTGCCAGCAGCTCCGAGGTGTCGGGCACGCAGTATTTT	few	TRBV7-6	TRBJ2-3	NA
CASTFGGGRETQYF	TGTGCCAGCACCTTCGGCGGAGGGAGGGAGACCCAGTACTTC	NA	TRBV5-6	TRBJ2-5	NA
CASSSTGGYQPQHF	TGTGCCAGTAGTAGTACGGGGGGGTATCAGCCCCAGCATTTT	few	TRBV19	TRBJ1-5	NA
CASSGTIYGYTF	TGTGCCAGTAGTGGGACGATCTATGGCTACACCTTC	many	TRBV19	TRBJ1-2	NA
CASSPRPGANVLTF	TGTGCCAGCAGCCCCAGGCCCGGGGCCAACGTCCTGACTTTC	few	TRBV14	TRBJ2-6	NA
CASSIDHISQPQHF	TGTGCCAGTAGTATAGATCACATCTCGCAGCCCCAGCATTTT	many	TRBV19	TRBJ1-5	NA
CASRIEGDKQYF	TGTGCCAGCAGAATAGAGGGAGACAAGCAGTACTTC	NA	TRBV6-6	TRBJ2-7	NA
CARRSTGTVNTEAFF	TGTGCCAGGAGGTCTACCGGGACAGTAAACACTGAAGCTTTCTTT	NA	TRBV2	TRBJ1-1	TRBD1
CASSFQGTSTDTQYF	TGTGCCAGCAGCTTTCAGGGGACTAGCACAGATACGCAGTATTTT	few	TRBV7-9	TRBJ2-3	NA
CASSDSGLAAAEQYF	TGCGCCAGCAGTGATTCGGGACTAGCGGCAGCCGAGCAGTACTTC	NA	TRBV10-2	TRBJ2-7	TRBD2
CASSLNPGQFYEQYF	TGTGCCAGCAGCTTAAACCCGGGACAGTTCTACGAGCAGTACTTC	many	TRBV7-2	TRBJ2-7	TRBD1
CASRGQGVIGEQYF	TGCGCCAGCAGAGGACAGGGAGTAATCGGCGAGCAGTACTTC	few	TRBV10-2	TRBJ2-7	TRBD1
CASSPGQGAYEQYF	TGTGCCAGCAGCCCGGGACAGGGGGCCTACGAGCAGTACTTC	NA	TRBV11-2	TRBJ2-7	TRBD1
CASSLDGSSYEQYF	TGTGCCAGCAGCTTGGACGGTAGCTCCTACGAGCAGTACTTC	NA	TRBV5-5	TRBJ2-7	NA
CASSPTRTSYEQYF	TGTGCCAGCTCACCTACTCGAACCTCCTACGAGCAGTACTTC	NA	TRBV18	TRBJ2-7	NA
CASSTLGNSPLHF	TGTGCCAGCAGTACCCTAGGGAATTCACCCCTCCACTTT	NA	TRBV27	TRBJ1-6	NA
CSVGEGGLNTEAFF	TGCAGCGTGGGAGAGGGCGGCTTGAACACTGAAGCTTTCTTT	few	TRBV29-1	TRBJ1-1	NA
CASSLWRGGRETQYF	TGTGCCAGCAGCTTGTGGCGGGGGGGCCGCGAGACCCAGTACTTC	many	TRBV7-8	TRBJ2-5	TRBD2
CASEGSGPPYEQYF	TGTGCCAGCGAAGGGTCAGGACCACCCTACGAGCAGTACTTC	few	TRBV27	TRBJ2-7	NA
CASSQDLRDRGYEQYF	TGTGCCAGCAGCCAGGACCTGCGAGACAGGGGCTACGAGCAGTACTTC	many	TRBV4-2	TRBJ2-7	TRBD1
CASSLTGQGPTDTQYF	TGTGCCAGCAGCTTAACCGGACAGGGGCCAACAGATACGCAGTATTTT	many	TRBV7-9	TRBJ2-3	TRBD1
CASSFWQGGNQPQHF	TGTGCCAGCAGTTTCTGGCAGGGTGGTAATCAGCCCCAGCATTTT	NA	TRBV12-3/TRBV12-4	TRBJ1-5	NA